The T cell receptor beta chain under discussion was sequenced for a study of lymphopenia after photon versus proton radiotherapy. Study-wide points: Only patients who died were analyzed for survival; proton advantage is unproven.

Trimming pared 0 bases from V and 6 bases from J, leaving 11 bases between. CDR1 is SEHNR and CDR2 is FQNEAQ in the germline V gene (reference sequence). The CDR3 runs 14 residues. On this clone itself: Its antigen remains unidentified.

Produced via immunoSEQ multiplex PCR; TCRdb's table is partial and in-frame only. The sample comprises approximately 30,000 clones, nearly 95% of which are singletons, and less than 0.75% rests with the top ten. The chain links TRBV7-9 to TRBJ1-2, with D maybe TRBD1 (6 bases). This clonotype was obtained from a woman between 45 and 60 years old with cholangiocarcinoma. The material sequenced was peripheral blood, taken from a patient treated with photon-based radiotherapy. This CDR3 is CASSLAKGGHGYTF. The CDR3, as DNA: TGTGCCAGCAGCTTAGCAAAAGGGGGACATGGCTACACCTTC.